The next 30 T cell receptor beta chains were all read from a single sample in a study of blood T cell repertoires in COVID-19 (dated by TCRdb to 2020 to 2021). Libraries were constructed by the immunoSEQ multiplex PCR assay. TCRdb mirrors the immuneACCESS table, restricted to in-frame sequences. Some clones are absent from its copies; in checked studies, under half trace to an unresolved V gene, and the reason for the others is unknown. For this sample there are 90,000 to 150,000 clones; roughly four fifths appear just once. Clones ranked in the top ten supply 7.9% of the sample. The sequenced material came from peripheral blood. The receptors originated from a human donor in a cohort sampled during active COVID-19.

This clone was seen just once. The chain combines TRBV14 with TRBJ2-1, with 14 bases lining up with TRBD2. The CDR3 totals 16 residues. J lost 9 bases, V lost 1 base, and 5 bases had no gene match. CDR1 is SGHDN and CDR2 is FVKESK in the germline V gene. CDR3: CASSQGLGLAGVEQFF. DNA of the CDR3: TGTGCCAGCAGCCAAGGTCTGGGACTAGCGGGAGTTGAGCAGTTCTTC.

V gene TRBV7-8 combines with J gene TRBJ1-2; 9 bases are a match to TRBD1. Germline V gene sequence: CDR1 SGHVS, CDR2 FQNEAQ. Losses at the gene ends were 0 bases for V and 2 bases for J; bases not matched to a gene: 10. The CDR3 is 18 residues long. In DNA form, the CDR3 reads TGTGCCAGCAGCTTAGCTGGAAACTTGGGGACAGGGAACTATGGCTACACCTTC. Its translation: CASSLAGNLGTGNYGYTF.

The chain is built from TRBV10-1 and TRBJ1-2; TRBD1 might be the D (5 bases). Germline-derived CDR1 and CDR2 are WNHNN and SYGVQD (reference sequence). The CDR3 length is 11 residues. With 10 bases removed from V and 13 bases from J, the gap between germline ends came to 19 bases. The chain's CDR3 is CANLVSGCSTF. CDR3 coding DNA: TGCGCCAACCTAGTATCAGGGTGCAGCACCTTC.

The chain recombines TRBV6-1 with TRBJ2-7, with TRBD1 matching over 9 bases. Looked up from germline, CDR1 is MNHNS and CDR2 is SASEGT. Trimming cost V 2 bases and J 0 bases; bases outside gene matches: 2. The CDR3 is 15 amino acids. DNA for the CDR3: TGTGCCAGCAGTGAACGGACAGGGGTCTCCTACGAGCAGTACTTC. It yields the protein CASSERTGVSYEQYF.

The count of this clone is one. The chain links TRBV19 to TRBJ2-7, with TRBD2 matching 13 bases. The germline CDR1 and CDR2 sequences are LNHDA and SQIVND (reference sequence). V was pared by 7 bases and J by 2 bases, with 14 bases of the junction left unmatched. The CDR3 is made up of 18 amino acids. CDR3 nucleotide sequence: TGTGCCAGTACTCTCCCGGGACTAGCGGGACGGGCACCCTACGAGCAGTACTTC. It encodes CASTLPGLAGRAPYEQYF.

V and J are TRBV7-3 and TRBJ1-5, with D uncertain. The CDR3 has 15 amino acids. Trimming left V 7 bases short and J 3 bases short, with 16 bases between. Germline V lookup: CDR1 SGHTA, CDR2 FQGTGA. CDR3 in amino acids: CASTLSGPTNQPQHF. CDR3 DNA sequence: TGTGCCAGCACCCTCTCAGGCCCGACCAATCAGCCCCAGCATTTT.

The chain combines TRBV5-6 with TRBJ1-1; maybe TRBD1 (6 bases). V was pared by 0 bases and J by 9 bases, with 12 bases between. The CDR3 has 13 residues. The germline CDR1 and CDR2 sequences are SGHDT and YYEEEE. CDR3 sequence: CASSLGQGIKAFF. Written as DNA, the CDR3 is TGTGCCAGCAGCTTGGGTCAGGGGATTAAAGCTTTCTTT.

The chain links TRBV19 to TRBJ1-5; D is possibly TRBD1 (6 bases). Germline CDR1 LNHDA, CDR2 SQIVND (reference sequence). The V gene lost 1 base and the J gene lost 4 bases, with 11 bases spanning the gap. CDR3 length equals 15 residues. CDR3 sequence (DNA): TGTGCCAGTAGTATAGGCAGGGGTGGTAATCAGCCCCAGCATTTT. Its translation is CASSIGRGGNQPQHF.

CDR3 loop: CASSLGLKSYNSPLHF. Written as DNA, the CDR3 is TGTGCCAGCAGCCTCGGTTTAAAGTCCTATAATTCACCCCTCCACTTT. V is TRBV7-8 and J is TRBJ1-6; D unresolved. V lost 5 bases, J lost 1 base, and 12 bases lay in between. Germline CDR1 is SGHVS and CDR2 is FQNEAQ. The CDR3 extends over 16 amino acids.

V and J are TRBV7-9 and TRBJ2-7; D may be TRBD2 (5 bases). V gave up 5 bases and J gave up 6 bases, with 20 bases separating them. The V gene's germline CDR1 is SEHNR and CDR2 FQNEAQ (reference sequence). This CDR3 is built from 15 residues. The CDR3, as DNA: TGTGCCAGCAGCCCCCCTGACGGGCGGGCTGGCGAGCAGTACTTC. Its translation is CASSPPDGRAGEQYF. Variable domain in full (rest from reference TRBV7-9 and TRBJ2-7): DTGVSQNPRHKITKRGQNVTFRCDPISEHNRLYWYRQTLGQGPEFLTYFQNEAQLEKSRLLSDRFSAERPKGSFSTLEIQRTEQGDSAMYLCASSPPDGRAGEQYFGPGTRLTVT.

The DNA for the CDR3 is TGTGCCAGCAGTGGGGAAGTGGGGGGGGAATATAACTATGGCTACACCTTC. Translated, it gives CASSGEVGGEYNYGYTF. The chain links TRBV6-1 to TRBJ1-2, with D maybe TRBD1 (5 bases). This CDR3 is built from 17 residues. V lost 4 bases and J 1 base, leaving 19 bases between the germline ends. Germline loops: CDR1 MNHNS, CDR2 SASEGT.

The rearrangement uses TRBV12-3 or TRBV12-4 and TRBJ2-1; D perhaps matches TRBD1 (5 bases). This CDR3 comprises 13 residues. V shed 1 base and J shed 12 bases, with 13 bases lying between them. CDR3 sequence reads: CASSLGTLSRQFF. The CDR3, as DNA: TGTGCCAGCAGTTTAGGGACACTTAGTCGGCAGTTCTTC.

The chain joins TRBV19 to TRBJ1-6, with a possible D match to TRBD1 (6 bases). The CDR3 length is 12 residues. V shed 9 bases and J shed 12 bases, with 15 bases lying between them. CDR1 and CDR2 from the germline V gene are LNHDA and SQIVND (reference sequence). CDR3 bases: TGTGCCAGCAACAGGGACATAGGACCCCTCCACTTT. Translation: CASNRDIGPLHF. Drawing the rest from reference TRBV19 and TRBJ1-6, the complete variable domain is DGGITQSPKYLFRKEGQNVTLSCEQNLNHDAMYWYRQDPGQGLRLIYYSQIVNDFQKGDIAEGYSVSREKKESFPLTVTSAQKNPTAFYLCASNRDIGPLHFGNGTRLTVT.

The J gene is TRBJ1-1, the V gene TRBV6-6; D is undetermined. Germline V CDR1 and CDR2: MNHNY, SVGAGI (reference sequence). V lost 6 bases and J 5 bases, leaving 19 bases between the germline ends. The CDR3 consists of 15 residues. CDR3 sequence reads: CASSSGRGMATEAFF. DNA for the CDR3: TGTGCCAGCAGCTCCGGGAGAGGGATGGCGACTGAAGCTTTCTTT.

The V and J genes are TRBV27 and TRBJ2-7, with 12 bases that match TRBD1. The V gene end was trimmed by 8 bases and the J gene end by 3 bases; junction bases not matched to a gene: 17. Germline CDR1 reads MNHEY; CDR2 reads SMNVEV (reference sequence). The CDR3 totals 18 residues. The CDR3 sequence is CASRISGTGGLSGYEQYF. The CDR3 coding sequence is TGTGCCAGCCGGATCTCCGGGACAGGGGGCCTTTCAGGCTACGAGCAGTACTTC.

Here the CDR3 DNA reads TGTGCCAGCAGTTTATCGGGGACAGGGATAGGGCAGTACTTC. Protein product: CASSLSGTGIGQYF. The rearrangement links TRBV27 to TRBJ2-7, with TRBD1 matching over 9 bases. There are 14 residues in the CDR3. The V gene's germline CDR1 is MNHEY and CDR2 SMNVEV (reference sequence). V dropped 0 bases and J dropped 9; count of bases not matched to a gene: 6.

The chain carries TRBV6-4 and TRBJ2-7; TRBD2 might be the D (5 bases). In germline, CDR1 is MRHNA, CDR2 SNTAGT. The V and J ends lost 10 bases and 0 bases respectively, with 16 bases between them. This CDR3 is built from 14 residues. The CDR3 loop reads CAKAAQKSSYEQYF. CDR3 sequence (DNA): TGTGCCAAAGCGGCGCAAAAAAGCTCCTACGAGCAGTACTTC.

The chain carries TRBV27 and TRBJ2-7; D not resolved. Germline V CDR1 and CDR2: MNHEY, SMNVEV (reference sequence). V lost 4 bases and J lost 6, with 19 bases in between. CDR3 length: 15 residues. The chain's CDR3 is CASSWAPAPLGEQYF. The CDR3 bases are TGTGCCAGCAGTTGGGCCCCGGCCCCTTTGGGCGAGCAGTACTTC.

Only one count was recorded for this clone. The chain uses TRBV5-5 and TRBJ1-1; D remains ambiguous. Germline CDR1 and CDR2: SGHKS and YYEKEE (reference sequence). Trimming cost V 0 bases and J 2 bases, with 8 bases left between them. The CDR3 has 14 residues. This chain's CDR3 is CASSLESRNTEAFF. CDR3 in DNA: TGTGCCAGCAGCTTGGAGTCGAGAAACACTGAAGCTTTCTTT.

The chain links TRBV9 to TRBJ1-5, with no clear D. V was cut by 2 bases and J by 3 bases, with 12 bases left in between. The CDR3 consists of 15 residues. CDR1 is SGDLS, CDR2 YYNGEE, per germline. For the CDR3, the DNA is TGTGCCAGCAGCGTGGCAGGTTTCCCCAATCAGCCCCAGCATTTT. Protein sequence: CASSVAGFPNQPQHF.

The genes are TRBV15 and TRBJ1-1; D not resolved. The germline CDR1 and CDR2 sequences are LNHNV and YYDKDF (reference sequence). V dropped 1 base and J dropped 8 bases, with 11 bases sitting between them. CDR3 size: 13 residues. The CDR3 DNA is TGTGCCACCAGCAGAGCCCTACTAGGGGAAGCTTTCTTT. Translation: CATSRALLGEAFF.

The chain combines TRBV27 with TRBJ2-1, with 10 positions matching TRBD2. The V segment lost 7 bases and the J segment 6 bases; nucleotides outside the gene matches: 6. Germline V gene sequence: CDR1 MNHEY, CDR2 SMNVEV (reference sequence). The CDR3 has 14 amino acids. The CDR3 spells CASNAGLAVNEQFF. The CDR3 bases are TGTGCCAGCAACGCTGGACTAGCGGTCAATGAGCAGTTCTTC.

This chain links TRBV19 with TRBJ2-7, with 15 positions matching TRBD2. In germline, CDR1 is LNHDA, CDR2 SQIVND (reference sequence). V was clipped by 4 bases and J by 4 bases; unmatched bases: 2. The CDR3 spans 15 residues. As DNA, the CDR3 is TGTGCCAGTAGTACGGGACTAGCGGGGGGTTACGAGCAGTACTTC. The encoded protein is CASSTGLAGGYEQYF.

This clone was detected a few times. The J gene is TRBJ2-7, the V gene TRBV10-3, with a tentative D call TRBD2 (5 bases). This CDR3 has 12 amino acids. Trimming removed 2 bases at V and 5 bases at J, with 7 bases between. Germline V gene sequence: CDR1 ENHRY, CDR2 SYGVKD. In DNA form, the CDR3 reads TGTGCCATCAGTGAGCGGCGGGACGAGCAGTACTTC. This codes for CAISERRDEQYF.

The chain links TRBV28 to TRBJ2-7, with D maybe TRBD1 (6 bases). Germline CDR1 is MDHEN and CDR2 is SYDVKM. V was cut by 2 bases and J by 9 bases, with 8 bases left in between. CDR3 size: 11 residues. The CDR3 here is CASSLTGLQYF. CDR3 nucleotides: TGTGCCAGCAGTTTAACAGGGTTGCAGTACTTC.

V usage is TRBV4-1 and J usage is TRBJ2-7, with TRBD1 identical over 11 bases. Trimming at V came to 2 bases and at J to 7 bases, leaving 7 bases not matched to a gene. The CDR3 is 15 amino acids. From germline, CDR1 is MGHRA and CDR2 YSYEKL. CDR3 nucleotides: TGCGCCAGCAGCCAATTTGGGACAGGGGGTAAGGAGCAGTACTTC. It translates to CASSQFGTGGKEQYF.

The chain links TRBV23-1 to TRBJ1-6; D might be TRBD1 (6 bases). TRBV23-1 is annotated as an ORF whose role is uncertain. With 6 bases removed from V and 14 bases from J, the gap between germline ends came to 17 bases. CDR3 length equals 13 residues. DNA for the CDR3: TGCGCCAGCAGGCGACAGGACCCAGGATCCCTCCACTTT. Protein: CASRRQDPGSLHF.

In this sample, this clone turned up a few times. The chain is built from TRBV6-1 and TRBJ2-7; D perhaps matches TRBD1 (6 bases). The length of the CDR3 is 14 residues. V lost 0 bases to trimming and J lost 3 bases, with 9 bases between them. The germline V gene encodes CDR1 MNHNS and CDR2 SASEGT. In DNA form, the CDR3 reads TGTGCCAGCAGTGAAGCCCAGGGGTACTACGAGCAGTACTTC. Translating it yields CASSEAQGYYEQYF.

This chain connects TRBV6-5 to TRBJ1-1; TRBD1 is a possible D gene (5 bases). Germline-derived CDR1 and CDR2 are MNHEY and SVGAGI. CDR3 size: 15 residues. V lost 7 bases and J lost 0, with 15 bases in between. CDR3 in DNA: TGTGCCAGCACCGGACCGACAGTGCTGAACACTGAAGCTTTCTTT. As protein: CASTGPTVLNTEAFF.

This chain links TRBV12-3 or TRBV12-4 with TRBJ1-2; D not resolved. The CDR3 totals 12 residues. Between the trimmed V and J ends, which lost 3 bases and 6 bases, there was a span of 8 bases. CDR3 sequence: CASSFGENGYTF. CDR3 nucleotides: TGTGCCAGCAGTTTCGGGGAGAATGGCTACACCTTC.